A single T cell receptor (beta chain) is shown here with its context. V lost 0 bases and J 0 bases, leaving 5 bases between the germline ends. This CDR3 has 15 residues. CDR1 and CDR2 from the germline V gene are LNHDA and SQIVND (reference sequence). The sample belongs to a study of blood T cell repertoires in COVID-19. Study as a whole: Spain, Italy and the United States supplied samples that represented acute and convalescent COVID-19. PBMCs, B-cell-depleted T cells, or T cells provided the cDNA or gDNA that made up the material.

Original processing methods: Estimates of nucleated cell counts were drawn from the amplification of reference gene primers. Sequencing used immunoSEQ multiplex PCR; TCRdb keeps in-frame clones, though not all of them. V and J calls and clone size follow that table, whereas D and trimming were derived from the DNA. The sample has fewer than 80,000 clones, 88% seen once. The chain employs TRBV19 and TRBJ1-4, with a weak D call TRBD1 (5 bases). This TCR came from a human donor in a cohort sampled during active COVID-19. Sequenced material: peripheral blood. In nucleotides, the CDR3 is TGTGCCAGTAGTATAGAAGGGGCAACTAATGAAAAACTGTTTTTT. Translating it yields CASSIEGATNEKLFF.